The rows below give T cell receptor beta chains drawn from one sample of a study of CD8+CD57+ T cells in acquired aplastic anemia. MiXCR was run by TCRdb on the reads, yielding one entry per CDR3 protein. The profile covers 200,000 to 250,000 distinct CDR3 sequences, with roughly two thirds appearing a single time and roughly three fifths taken by the ten largest. The sequenced sample was sorted CD4+, CD8+, or CD8+CD57+ T cells (not recorded which) from PBMCs. The source is a human donor with aplastic anemia. The CDR3 runs from the conserved cysteine through the conserved F or W. A D gene is named only where the DNA matches it firmly. Where a row states a size, it is once, few, many or the class of an expanded clone; other rows omit it.

j_gene,v_gene,d_gene,abundance,CDR3nt,CDR3aa
TRBJ2-5,TRBV19,.,.,TGTGCCAGTAGTCGCGGCGGATTACAAGAGACCCAGTACTTC,CASSRGGLQETQYF
TRBJ2-3,TRBV2,TRBD2,.,TGTGCGCTCGGGGGGGTAGATACGCAGTATTTT,CALGGVDTQYF
TRBJ2-1,TRBV12-3/TRBV12-4,TRBD2,many,TGTGCCAGCAGCTCCGGGACTAGCGGGGGATTTGAGCAGTTCTTC,CASSSGTSGGFEQFF
TRBJ2-7,TRBV6-2/TRBV6-3,.,.,TGTGCCAGCAACATGGACAGCCTCCCCTTAACGGGTGGTGGGCAGCACTTC,CASNMDSLPLTGGGQHF
TRBJ1-1,TRBV29-1,TRBD1,once,TGCAGCGCCCTGACAGGGGGCCTCACTGAAGCTTTCTTT,CSALTGGLTEAFF
TRBJ1-1,TRBV27,.,.,TGTGCCAGCAGTTTAAAGGGCAGCCCGAACACTGAAGCTTTCTTT,CASSLKGSPNTEAFF
TRBJ2-1,TRBV4-2,TRBD2,few,TGTGCCAGCAGCCCGAATGTGGGCGGGGGGGCCTCCAATGAGCAGTTCTTC,CASSPNVGGGASNEQFF
TRBJ1-1,TRBV14,TRBD1,.,TGTGCCAGCAGCCAAGTTCGACAGGGAGGCACTGAAGCTTTCTTT,CASSQVRQGGTEAFF
TRBJ2-7,TRBV15,TRBD2,.,TGTGCCACCAGCAGAGGGGGGACTAGCGGGGCCTACGAGCAGTACTTC,CATSRGGTSGAYEQYF
TRBJ1-6,TRBV19,.,.,TGTGCCAGTAGTATATGGGAGGGCGTTAATTCACCCCTCCACTTT,CASSIWEGVNSPLHF
TRBJ2-2,TRBV10-3,.,.,TGTGCCATCAGTGAGCAGATTGCGGGAAGCACCGGGGAGCTGTTTTTT,CAISEQIAGSTGELFF
TRBJ2-5,TRBV12-3/TRBV12-4,TRBD1,.,TGTGCCAGCAGCCTGGACAGGGAGGTGGAGACCCAGTACTTC,CASSLDREVETQYF
TRBJ2-7,TRBV20-1,.,.,TGCAGTGCTAGAGGGACGGAAGGAGACTGGGAGCAGTACTTC,CSARGTEGDWEQYF
TRBJ1-3,TRBV7-9,.,.,TGTGCCAGCAGCTCGTCGTGGGGGCAAGGAAACACCATATATTTT,CASSSSWGQGNTIYF
TRBJ2-7,TRBV25-1,TRBD2,.,TGTGCCAGCACCGGGACTAGCGGGGGGAAACTCTACGAGCAGTACTTC,CASTGTSGGKLYEQYF
TRBJ2-5,TRBV20-1,TRBD2,.,TGCAGTGCTAGGAGCGGGGGGGAGACCCAGTACTTC,CSARSGGETQYF
TRBJ2-3,TRBV14,.,.,TGTGCCAGCAGCCAAGTGGGGGGTTACACAGATACGCAGTATTTT,CASSQVGGYTDTQYF
TRBJ1-5,TRBV7-9,.,.,TGTGCCAGCAGCTACAGCTCGTCCGGTCAGCCCCAGCATTTT,CASSYSSSGQPQHF
TRBJ1-2,TRBV5-1,TRBD1,.,TGCGCCAGCAGCAAGGGCGCCGGGACAGAAGCCTATGGCTACACCTTC,CASSKGAGTEAYGYTF
TRBJ2-5,TRBV6-1,TRBD2,.,TGTGCCAGCAGTGAATGGGACGGGGGGGCACAAGAGACCCAGTACTTC,CASSEWDGGAQETQYF
TRBJ2-3,TRBV24-1,TRBD2,few,TGTGCCACCAGTGATGCCAGCGGGACGGAAGATACGCAGTATTTT,CATSDASGTEDTQYF
TRBJ2-7,TRBV5-1,.,.,TGCGCCAGCAGCTCCCCGGGCCAGGGTGACGAGCAGTACTTC,CASSSPGQGDEQYF
TRBJ2-1,TRBV2,TRBD2,.,TGTGCCAGCAGTGTATCGGGGGGGAACAATGAGCAGTTCTTC,CASSVSGGNNEQFF
TRBJ2-5,TRBV18,.,many,TGTGCCAGCTCCCGGTACGGGGAGACCCAGTACTTC,CASSRYGETQYF
TRBJ1-5,TRBV30,.,few,TGTGCCTGGAGTGTACAGGGCGGTAGCAATCAGCCCCAGCATTTT,CAWSVQGGSNQPQHF
TRBJ2-7,TRBV2,.,.,TGTGCCAGCTCACCACAAGGACAGTCCTACGAGCAGTACTTC,CASSPQGQSYEQYF
TRBJ2-5,TRBV20-1,TRBD2,.,TGCAGTGCTAGAAGGCGGGAGCTAGGGGAGACCCAGTACTTC,CSARRRELGETQYF
TRBJ1-3,TRBV10-3,.,.,TGTGCCATCGGTAATCCAGGGGTCGGAAACACCATATATTTT,CAIGNPGVGNTIYF